This T cell receptor beta chain was profiled in a study of T cells after yellow fever vaccination. Findings and caveats of the study: At around 96% for CD4 and approximately 88% for CD8, most primary-vaccination clones showed up again after the booster.

This clonotype was observed many times. The antigen remains undetermined. TCRdb re-analysed the 5' RACE reads in MiXCR, keeping a single row per CDR3 protein. The sample carries 150,000 to 200,000 distinct CDR3 sequences, approximately 6.2% recorded once. This CDR3 region has 12 residues. V lost 3 bases, J lost 8 bases, and 10 bases lay in between. From germline, CDR1 is SGHVS and CDR2 FNYEAQ. The starting material was CD4+ T cells sorted from PBMCs, obtained on the day of the first yellow fever vaccination. The J gene is TRBJ2-5, the V gene TRBV7-6; D not certain. The source of this sequence is a man aged 18 to 35 who received the YFV17D yellow fever vaccine. The CDR3 reads CASSFMGSTQYF. CDR3 nucleotide sequence: TGTGCCAGCAGCTTTATGGGTTCTACCCAGTACTTC.